This TCR beta chain was recorded in a study of cytomegalovirus exposure and HLA in healthy donors. General study findings and limits: In a later analysis, an Asian-associated ancestry cluster reportedly showed fewer N-insertions than the roughly 710-donor mean.

The germline gives CDR1 MNHEY, CDR2 SMNVEV (reference sequence). J was trimmed by 8 bases and V by 7 bases; bases with no gene match: 4. This CDR3 comprises 13 residues. Each donor's status was that of a healthy bone marrow donor. To note about this clone: Its target is unknown.

The primer mix had 60 Vbeta and 13 Jbeta primers. TCRdb's copy holds only in-frame clones and misses some; the assay was immunoSEQ multiplex PCR. The sample includes 130,000 or so clones, around 77% of them seen just once. The clonotype was recovered from a man aged 45-65 years in good health and CMV-seronegative. The genes are TRBV27 and TRBJ2-1, with 11 bases that match TRBD1. The sample comprised PBMCs. The CDR3 DNA sequence: TGTGCCAGCAACGGACAGGGGGCTGATGAGCAGTTCTTC. It codes for CASNGQGADEQFF.